This T cell receptor (beta chain) originates from a study of CD8+CD57+ T cells in acquired aplastic anemia (dated by TCRdb to between 2018 and 2020). For the wider study: On average, sorted CD4+ and CD8+ cells yielded approximately 3 ug of extracted DNA, with a range of about 0.18 to 27.4 ug. An average of roughly 10 million reads for CD4+ cells and 12 million or so reads for CD8+ cells was obtained from healthy donor samples. What the work shows at the level of the full study, not this receptor alone: No significant difference in CD8+ Simpson's diversity was found between patients and healthy controls (P=0.060). Approximately 31 CD8+ CDR3 sequences were found in both patients and controls but appeared to be highly expressed in patients and within the immunodominant clones of the patients.

In the study, sorted CD4+ and CD8+ blood T cells from patients with severe aplastic anemia and from healthy subjects underwent deep sequencing of TCR repertoires. Ficoll-Paque density gradient centrifugation was used to isolate peripheral blood mononuclear cells. Before DNA extraction, CD4+ and CD8+ T cells were sorted by FACS or by magnetic beads. From the cysteine up to the phenylalanine, the CDR3 has a length of 14 residues. Only CDR3 DNA is held: 42 bases, read in frame from base 1. The V end loses 5 bases and the J end loses 7 bases, and a stretch of 14 bases separates them. CDR1 and CDR2, per the germline V gene, are SGHAT and FQNNGV. Genomic DNA served as template for TCR beta VDJ combination and CDR3 sequence profiling. TCR repertoire sequencing was run on an Illumina HiSeq 2000. Per the original workflow: TRBV/TRBJ rearrangement plots, CDR3 size and DJ length profiles, and Simpson's diversity index were used to assess repertoires. The most abundant DNA sequence in the deep sequencing data was defined as the immunodominant clone. CDR3 amino acid sequences were checked for sharing across subjects and were also compared against the VDJdb database and published repertoires. TCRdb itself trimmed the public reads at Q25 with fastp, ran MiXCR and retained productive beta chains. CDR3 protein sequences are deduplicated, and each keeps its most common genes and DNA. The V and J calls and clone size come from TCRdb's table, not from the authors' own analysis. This sample gives 400,000 to 500,000 distinct CDR3 sequences in total; roughly 64% of them show up just once. The ten largest clones capture 4% of the sample.

In regard to this clonotype: What this receptor recognizes is not known. No base qualities exist here, and no much larger clone lies one base off it.

The source of this sequence is a human donor in good health, serving as a control. The chain uses TRBV11-2 and TRBJ2-2, with no confidently assigned D gene. The material sequenced was sorted CD4+, CD8+, or CD8+CD57+ T cells (not recorded which) from PBMCs. The CDR3 corresponds to CASSGAMGYGELFF. The DNA sequence is TGTGCCAGCAGCGGAGCGATGGGTTACGGGGAGCTGTTTTTT. With the portions outside the CDR3 filled from the reference TRBV11-2 and TRBJ2-2 genes, the complete variable region becomes EAGVAQSPRYKIIEKRQSVAFWCNPISGHATLYWYQQILGQGPKLLIQFQNNGVVDDSQLPKDRFSAERLKGVDSTLKIQPAKLEDSAVYLCASSGAMGYGELFFGEGSRLTVL.